One sample yielded the 21 T cell receptor beta chains listed below, sequenced in a study of CD8 T cells in ankylosing spondylitis. MiXCR, run by TCRdb on the 5' RACE reads, gives a single entry per CDR3 protein. The sample has 50,000 to 65,000 distinct CDR3 sequences, 6.5% to 9% seen once. The sequenced material came from blood, either unsorted or a sorted T cell fraction (not recorded which). These receptor sequences come from a female donor with ankylosing spondylitis or in good health (not recorded which).

This clonotype has a count of ten or more. This sequence joins TRBV7-2 and TRBJ2-1; weak D call: TRBD2 (6 bases). The CDR3 runs 16 residues. V was clipped by 1 base and J by 2 bases, with 12 bases between them. CDR1 and CDR2 from the germline V gene are SGHTA and FQGNSA. CDR3 coding DNA: TGTGCCAGCAGCTTAGACGGGACTGGTCCCTACAATGAGCAGTTCTTC. This encodes CASSLDGTGPYNEQFF.

Many counts were recorded for this clonotype. Written as DNA, the CDR3 is TGTGCCAGCAGACCACAGGGAGGCACAGATACGCAGTATTTT. Encoded protein: CASRPQGGTDTQYF. J is TRBJ2-3 and V is TRBV7-2; D is possibly TRBD1 (6 bases). CDR1 and CDR2 from the germline V gene are SGHTA and FQGNSA. There are 14 residues in the CDR3. Trimming stripped 6 bases from V and 1 base from J, with 11 bases between.

This clonotype was recorded at least ten times. The chain uses TRBV7-6 and TRBJ1-4; possibly TRBD1 for D (6 bases). The CDR3 is 15 amino acids. Germline lookup yields CDR1 SGHVS and CDR2 FNYEAQ. V shed 11 bases and J shed 3 bases, with 19 bases lying between them. The CDR3 region is CAGGGSGRPNEKLFF. CDR3 in DNA: TGTGCCGGAGGGGGGAGTGGCAGACCTAATGAAAAACTGTTTTTT.

Notes on this clonotype: This may be a read error, as it is one base from a much larger clone. The genes are TRBV5-4 and TRBJ2-7; D uncertain. The CDR3 covers 13 residues. In germline, CDR1 is SGHNT, CDR2 YYREEE (reference sequence). V dropped 3 bases and J dropped 6 bases, with 13 bases sitting between them. DNA for the CDR3: TGTGCCAGCAGCTCCGGGCCATTCTGCGAGCAGTACGTC. It yields the protein CASSSGPFCEQYV.

This clonotype was recorded at least ten times. The chain uses TRBV20-1 and TRBJ2-6; the D gene is possibly TRBD1 (5 bases). Germline loops: CDR1 DFQATT, CDR2 SNEGSKA (reference sequence). V dropped 4 bases and J dropped 2 bases, with 9 bases sitting between them. This CDR3 has 14 residues. CDR3 in DNA: TGCAGTGCTATAGGGGTGACTGGGGCCAACGTCCTGACTTTC. Translating it yields CSAIGVTGANVLTF.

This clonotype came up many times. The V call is TRBV20-1, the J call TRBJ1-6; D ambiguous. CDR3 length: 15 residues. Trimming took 6 bases from V and 0 from J, leaving 12 bases between them. CDR1 and CDR2 (germline): DFQATT, SNEGSKA (reference sequence). CDR3 DNA: TGCAGTGCCGAACCGACGAGCTCCTATAATTCACCCCTCCACTTT. Its protein product is CSAEPTSSYNSPLHF.

This clonotype has a count of ten or more. This rearrangement joins TRBV5-1 to TRBJ2-3; D unresolved. Germline CDR1 is SGHRS and CDR2 is YFSETQ. The CDR3 extends over 14 amino acids. V was cut by 4 bases and J by 7 bases, with 16 bases left in between. The CDR3 region is CASSPGSSVNTQYF. CDR3 sequence (DNA): TGCGCCAGCAGCCCTGGATCGAGCGTGAATACGCAGTATTTT.

Ten or more counts support this clonotype. This rearrangement joins TRBV5-5 to TRBJ1-2; D is ambiguous. Germline V gene data show CDR1 as SGHKS and CDR2 as YYEKEE (reference sequence). The CDR3 extends over 13 amino acids. V was shortened by 0 bases and J by 6 bases, with 9 bases between the two germline ends. CDR3 in DNA: TGTGCCAGCAGCTTGGGGCGGAGTGATGGCTACACCTTC. It yields the protein CASSLGRSDGYTF.

This clonotype was counted ten times or more. The rearrangement links TRBV6-2 or TRBV6-3 to TRBJ2-1; no firm D call. CDR1 and CDR2 from the germline V gene are MNHEY and SVGEGT. Trimming cost V 6 bases and J 6 bases, with 12 bases left between them. The CDR3 consists of 13 residues. CDR3 sequence: CASSRPSSNEQFF. CDR3 in DNA: TGTGCCAGCAGCCGACCTTCGAGCAATGAGCAGTTCTTC.

This clonotype appeared many times. The V gene is TRBV20-1, the J gene TRBJ1-1, with D possibly matching TRBD1 (6 bases). Trimming cost V 0 bases and J 3 bases, with 14 bases left between them. The CDR3 sequence is 15 residues long. The V gene's germline CDR1 is DFQATT and CDR2 SNEGSKA (reference sequence). CDR3 coding DNA: TGCAGTGCTAGAGATCCAAGGGGGGAGGACACTGAAGCTTTCTTT. Translated: CSARDPRGEDTEAFF.

This clonotype was seen ten or more times. The chain has TRBV6-2 or TRBV6-3 and TRBJ2-5; 7 bases are shared with TRBD2. Unmatched junction bases numbered 5, after V lost 4 bases and J lost 0 bases. CDR1 and CDR2 (germline): MNHEY, SVGEGT. This CDR3 spans 15 amino acids. This chain's CDR3 is CASSSLAEYQETQYF. The CDR3 DNA follows: TGTGCCAGCAGTTCCCTAGCGGAGTACCAAGAGACCCAGTACTTC.

The table lists this clonotype with many counts. The chain combines TRBV5-1 with TRBJ2-1; D gene unclear. With 4 bases removed from V and 0 bases from J, the gap between germline ends came to 11 bases. Germline V lookup: CDR1 SGHRS, CDR2 YFSETQ. The CDR3 has 15 residues. The CDR3 sequence: CASSADSSSYNEQFF. The CDR3 coding sequence is TGCGCCAGCAGCGCCGACTCAAGCTCCTACAATGAGCAGTTCTTC.

Ten or more counts support this clonotype. CDR3 in amino acids: CASSQRGGLGDTQYF. CDR3 coding DNA: TGTGCCAGCAGCCAGCGTGGGGGATTGGGAGATACGCAGTATTTT. J is TRBJ2-3 and V is TRBV4-2, with D perhaps given as TRBD1 or TRBD2 (5 bases each). The germline gives CDR1 LGHNA, CDR2 YNFKEQ. Trimming took 3 bases from V and 5 from J, leaving 15 bases between them. The CDR3 is made up of 15 amino acids.

This clonotype was detected many times. The J gene is TRBJ2-1, the V gene TRBV7-2; weak D call: TRBD1 (6 bases). V lost 5 bases and J 4 bases, leaving 12 bases between the germline ends. The germline CDR1 and CDR2 sequences are SGHTA and FQGNSA. The CDR3 runs 14 residues. In DNA form, the CDR3 reads TGTGCCAGCAGCAAGGGGGACGCTTACAATGAGCAGTTCTTC. This encodes CASSKGDAYNEQFF.

The rearrangement joins TRBV10-3 to TRBJ2-7; D is possibly TRBD1 (6 bases). There are 15 residues in the CDR3. CDR1 and CDR2 from the germline V gene are ENHRY and SYGVKD. Trimming shortened V by 8 bases and J by 2 bases, and 19 bases separated the two germline ends. The CDR3 nucleotides are TGTGCCATCGGCCCCCGGGACATATCCACCTACGAGCAGTACTTC. It specifies CAIGPRDISTYEQYF.

The rearrangement links TRBV7-9 to TRBJ2-1, with D possibly being TRBD2 (5 bases). The germline CDR1 and CDR2 sequences are SEHNR and FQNEAQ (reference sequence). V dropped 4 bases and J dropped 8 bases, with 12 bases sitting between them. CDR3 length: 13 residues. The CDR3 loop reads CASSSRRSDEQFF. The DNA for the CDR3 is TGTGCCAGCAGCTCCCGGAGGTCGGATGAGCAGTTCTTC.

This clonotype was seen repeatedly, ten times or more. V is TRBV5-1 and J is TRBJ1-3; 7 bases match TRBD1. Germline CDR1 SGHRS, CDR2 YFSETQ. V shed 2 bases, J shed 2 bases, and the junction held 4 bases outside the gene matches. This CDR3 spans 15 amino acids. The DNA for the CDR3 is TGCGCCAGCAGCTTCGGACAGGTCCCTGGAAACACCATATATTTT. Translating gives CASSFGQVPGNTIYF.

Comments on this clonotype: A much larger clone sits a single nucleotide away, making a read error possible. This chain uses TRBV20-1 with TRBJ1-1; unclear D gene. Germline CDR1 is DFQATT and CDR2 is SNEGSKA (reference sequence). The CDR3 has 13 amino acids. V shed 0 bases and J shed 0 bases, with 5 bases lying between them. The CDR3 coding sequence is TGCAGTGCTAGAGACACAGTGAACACTGAAGCTTTCTTT. Its protein product is CSARDTVNTEAFF.

This clonotype was detected many times. The gene calls are TRBV20-1 and TRBJ2-5; D is undetermined. CDR3 length: 10 residues. Germline values: CDR1 DFQATT, CDR2 SNEGSKA (reference sequence). V gave up 4 bases and J gave up 4 bases, with 4 bases separating them. The CDR3 loop reads CSAMGETQYF. As DNA, the CDR3 is TGCAGTGCTATGGGAGAGACCCAGTACTTC.

This clonotype was observed a few times. This chain connects TRBV7-9 to TRBJ1-1; a weak D match, TRBD1 (6 bases). Trimming stripped 7 bases from V and 1 base from J, with 10 bases between. Germline V lookup: CDR1 SEHNR, CDR2 FQNEAQ (reference sequence). The CDR3 extends over 13 amino acids. CDR3 region: CASTGTPNTEAFF. For the CDR3, the DNA is TGTGCCAGCACCGGGACACCGAACACTGAAGCTTTCTTT. The complete variable domain, with remaining parts taken from reference TRBV7-9 and TRBJ1-1, reads DTGVSQNPRHKITKRGQNVTFRCDPISEHNRLYWYRQTLGQGPEFLTYFQNEAQLEKSRLLSDRFSAERPKGSFSTLEIQRTEQGDSAMYLCASTGTPNTEAFFGQGTRLTVV.

The chain recombines TRBV5-1 with TRBJ2-7, with 15 positions matching TRBD2. The germline V gene has CDR1 SGHRS and CDR2 YFSETQ. This CDR3 comprises 19 residues. The V segment lost 4 bases and the J segment 5 bases; nucleotides outside the gene matches: 16. For the CDR3, the DNA is TGCGCCAGCAGCCGCATAGCCCGGACTAGCGGGGGGGCTGCTCACGAGCAGTACTTC. Its protein product is CASSRIARTSGGAAHEQYF.